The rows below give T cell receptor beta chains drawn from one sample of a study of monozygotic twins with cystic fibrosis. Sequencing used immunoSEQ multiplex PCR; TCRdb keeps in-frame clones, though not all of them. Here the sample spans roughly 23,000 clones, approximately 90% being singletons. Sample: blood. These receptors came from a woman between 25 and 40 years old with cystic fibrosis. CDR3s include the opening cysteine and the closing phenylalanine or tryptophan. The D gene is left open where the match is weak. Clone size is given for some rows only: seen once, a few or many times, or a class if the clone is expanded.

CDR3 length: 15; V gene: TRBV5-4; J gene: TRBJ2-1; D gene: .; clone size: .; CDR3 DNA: TGTGCCAGCAGCCCCCTAAATTTGGGGGACAATGAGCAGTTCTTC; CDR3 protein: CASSPLNLGDNEQFF
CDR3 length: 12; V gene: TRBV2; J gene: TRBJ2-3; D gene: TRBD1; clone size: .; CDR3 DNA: TGTGCCAGCAGTGGGGACAGGGGTACGCAGTATTTT; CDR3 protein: CASSGDRGTQYF
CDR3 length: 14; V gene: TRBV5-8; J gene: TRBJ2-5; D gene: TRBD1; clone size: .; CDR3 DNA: TGTGCCAGCAGCTTTGGACAGGGTCGAGAGACCCAGTACTTC; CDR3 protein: CASSFGQGRETQYF
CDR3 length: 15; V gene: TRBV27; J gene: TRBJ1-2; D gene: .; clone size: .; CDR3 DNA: TGTGCCAGCAGTCCTAGCCACCCAGCCACCTATGGCTACACCTTC; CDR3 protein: CASSPSHPATYGYTF
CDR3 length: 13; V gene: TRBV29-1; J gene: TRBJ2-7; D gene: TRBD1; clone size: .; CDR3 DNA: TGCAGCGTTCCCGGACAGGGCAGGAGAGAGCAGTACTTC; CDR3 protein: CSVPGQGRREQYF
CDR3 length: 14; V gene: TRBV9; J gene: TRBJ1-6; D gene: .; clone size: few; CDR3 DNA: TGTGCCAGCAGCACCCGACAGGCTGCTTCACCCCTCCACTTT; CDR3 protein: CASSTRQAASPLHF
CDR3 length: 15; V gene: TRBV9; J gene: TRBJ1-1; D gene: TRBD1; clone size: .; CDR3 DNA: TGTGCCAGCAGCGTCGGGGACAGCATGAACACTGAAGCTTTCTTT; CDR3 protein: CASSVGDSMNTEAFF
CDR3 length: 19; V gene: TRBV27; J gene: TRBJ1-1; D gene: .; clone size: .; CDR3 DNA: TGTGCCAGCAGCCCTCTATCAGGGTTTATCGGAACATTGAGCACTGAAGCTTTCTTT; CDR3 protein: CASSPLSGFIGTLSTEAFF
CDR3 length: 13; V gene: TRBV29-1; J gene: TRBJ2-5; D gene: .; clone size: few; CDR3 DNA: TGCAGCGTTGCGTGGGGGGTCCAAGAGACCCAGTACTTC; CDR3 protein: CSVAWGVQETQYF
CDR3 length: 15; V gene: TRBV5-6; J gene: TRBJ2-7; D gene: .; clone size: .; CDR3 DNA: TGTGCCAGCACAGCCCGGGACCGTCTCTCCTACGAGCAGTACTTC; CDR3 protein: CASTARDRLSYEQYF
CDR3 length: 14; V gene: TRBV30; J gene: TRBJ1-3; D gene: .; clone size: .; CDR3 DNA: TGTGCCTGGAGCCATCAGGGGAGTGTAGACACCATATATTTT; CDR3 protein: CAWSHQGSVDTIYF
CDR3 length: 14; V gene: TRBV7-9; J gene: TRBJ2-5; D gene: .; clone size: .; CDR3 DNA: TGTGCCAGCAGCTTTGGTGGGGCCGGGGAGACCCAGTACTTC; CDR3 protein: CASSFGGAGETQYF
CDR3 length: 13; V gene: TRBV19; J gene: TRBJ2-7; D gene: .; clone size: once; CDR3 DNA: TGTGCCAGTTCCCCTGGACTTGGGTACGAGCAGTACTTC; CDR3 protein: CASSPGLGYEQYF
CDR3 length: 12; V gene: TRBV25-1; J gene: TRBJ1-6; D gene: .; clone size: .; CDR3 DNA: TGTGCCAGCAGTGAATGGGCCTCACCCCTCCACTTT; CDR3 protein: CASSEWASPLHF
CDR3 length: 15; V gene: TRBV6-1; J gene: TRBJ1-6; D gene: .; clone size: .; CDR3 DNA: TGTGCCACCCCCCTATCCCCCTCCTATAATTCACCCCTCCACTTT; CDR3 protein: CATPLSPSYNSPLHF
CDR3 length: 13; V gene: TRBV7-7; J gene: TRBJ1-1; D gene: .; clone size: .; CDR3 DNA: TGTGCCAGCAGCTTAGGCTGGAACACTGAAGCTTTCTTT; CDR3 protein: CASSLGWNTEAFF
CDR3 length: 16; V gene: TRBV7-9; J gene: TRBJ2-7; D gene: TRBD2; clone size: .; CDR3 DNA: TGTGCCAGCACCGATTACCGGGGGGGTTCTCGCTACGAGCAGTACTTC; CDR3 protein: CASTDYRGGSRYEQYF
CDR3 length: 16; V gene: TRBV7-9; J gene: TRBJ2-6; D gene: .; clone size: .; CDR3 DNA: TGTGCCAGCAGTCCCGGGGTCCGCTCTGGGGCCAACGTCCTGACTTTC; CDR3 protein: CASSPGVRSGANVLTF
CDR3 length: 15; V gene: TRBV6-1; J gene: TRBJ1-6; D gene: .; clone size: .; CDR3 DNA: TGTGCCAGCAGTGAAAATCAGGCCTGGGGATCACCCCTCCACTTT; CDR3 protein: CASSENQAWGSPLHF
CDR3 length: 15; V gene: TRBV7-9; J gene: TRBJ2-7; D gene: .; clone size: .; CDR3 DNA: TGTGCCAGCAGCTTAGGCAGGGGGGCTGGCTACGAGCAGTACTTC; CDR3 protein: CASSLGRGAGYEQYF
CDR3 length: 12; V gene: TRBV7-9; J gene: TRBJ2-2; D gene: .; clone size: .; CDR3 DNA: TGTGCCAGCAGCTTACCACTGGGGGAGCTGTTTTTT; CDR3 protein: CASSLPLGELFF
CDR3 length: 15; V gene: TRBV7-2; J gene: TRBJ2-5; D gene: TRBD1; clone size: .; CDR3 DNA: TGTGCCAGCAGCTTACAACAGGGGGCCTGGGAGACCCAGTACTTC; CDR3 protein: CASSLQQGAWETQYF
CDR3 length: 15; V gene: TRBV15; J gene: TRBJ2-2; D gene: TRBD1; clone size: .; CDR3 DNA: TGTGCCACCAGCGGAGACAGGGTCCCCACCGGGGAGCTGTTTTTT; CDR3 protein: CATSGDRVPTGELFF
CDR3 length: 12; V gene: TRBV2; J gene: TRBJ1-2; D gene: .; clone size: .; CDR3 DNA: TGTGCCAGCAGTGAAAATAACTATGGCTACACCTTC; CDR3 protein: CASSENNYGYTF
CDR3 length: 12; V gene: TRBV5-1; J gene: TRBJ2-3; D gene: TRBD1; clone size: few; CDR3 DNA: TGCGCCAGCACCCACAGGGGAGATACGCAGTATTTT; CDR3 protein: CASTHRGDTQYF
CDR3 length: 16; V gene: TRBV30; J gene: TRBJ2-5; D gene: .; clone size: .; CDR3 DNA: TGTGCCTGGACCGATCGTACAGGGTGGAGGGCTGAGACCCAGTACTTC; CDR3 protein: CAWTDRTGWRAETQYF
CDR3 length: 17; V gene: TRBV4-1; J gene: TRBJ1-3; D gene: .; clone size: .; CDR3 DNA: TGCGCCAGCAGCCTATATGCGGCCTTGAGCTCTGGAAACACCATATATTTT; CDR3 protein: CASSLYAALSSGNTIYF
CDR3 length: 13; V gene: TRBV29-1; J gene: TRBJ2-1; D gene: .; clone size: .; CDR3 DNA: TGCAGCGTTGACGACAGCTCCTACAATGAGCAGTTCTTC; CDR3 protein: CSVDDSSYNEQFF
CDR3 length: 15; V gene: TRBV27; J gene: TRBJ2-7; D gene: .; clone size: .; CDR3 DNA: TGTGCCAGCAGTGCAGAGTGGGGTGAGGGATTTAAGCAGTACTTC; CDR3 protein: CASSAEWGEGFKQYF
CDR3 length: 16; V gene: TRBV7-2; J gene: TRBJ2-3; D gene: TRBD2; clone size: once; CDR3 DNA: TGTGCCAGCAGCCTCAATCTAGCGGGGGGGACAGATACGCAGTATTTT; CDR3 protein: CASSLNLAGGTDTQYF
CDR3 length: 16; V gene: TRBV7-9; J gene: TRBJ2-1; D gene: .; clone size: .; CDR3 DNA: TGTGCCAGCAGCCGGATCACAGGGCGGTCCTACAATGAGCAGTTCTTC; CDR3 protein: CASSRITGRSYNEQFF
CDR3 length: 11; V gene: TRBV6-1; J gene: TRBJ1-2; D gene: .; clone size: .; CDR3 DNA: TGTGCCAGCAGGGCCCAGGAAGGCTACACCTTC; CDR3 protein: CASRAQEGYTF
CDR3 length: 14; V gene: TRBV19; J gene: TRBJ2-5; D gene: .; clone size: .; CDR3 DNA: TGTGCCAGTAGCCGCGCAGGGTACGGCGAGACCCAGTACTTC; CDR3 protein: CASSRAGYGETQYF
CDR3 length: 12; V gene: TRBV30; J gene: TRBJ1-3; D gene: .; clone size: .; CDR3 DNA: TGTGCATTTACCCTCTCTGGAAACACCATATATTTT; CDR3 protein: CAFTLSGNTIYF
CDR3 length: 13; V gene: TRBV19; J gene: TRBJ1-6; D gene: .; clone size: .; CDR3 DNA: TGTGCCACTGGGGGTTTGTGGTATTCACCCCTCCACTTT; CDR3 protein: CATGGLWYSPLHF